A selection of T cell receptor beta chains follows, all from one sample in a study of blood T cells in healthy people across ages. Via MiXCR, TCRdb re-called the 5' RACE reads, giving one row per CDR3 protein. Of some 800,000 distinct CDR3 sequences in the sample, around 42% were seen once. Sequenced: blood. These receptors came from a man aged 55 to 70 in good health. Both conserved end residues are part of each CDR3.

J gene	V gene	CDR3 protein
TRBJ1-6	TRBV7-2	CASGKEYNSPLHF
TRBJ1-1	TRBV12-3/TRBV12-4	CASSVKPGTGEDTEAFF
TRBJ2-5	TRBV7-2	CASSTNQETQYF
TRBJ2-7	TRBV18	CASSPAEGLSPVQYF
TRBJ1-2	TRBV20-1	CSARDKGQANYGYTF
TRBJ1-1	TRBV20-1	CSANPGQGGNTEAFF
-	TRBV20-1	CSARNAGGETQYF
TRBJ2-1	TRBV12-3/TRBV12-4	CASSLRLAEKEQFF
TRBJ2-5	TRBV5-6	CASSLARDQETQYF
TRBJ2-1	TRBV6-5	CASSRGQLNEQFF
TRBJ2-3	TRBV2	CASSEGAGAATDTQYF
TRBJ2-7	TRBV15	CATSRETASSEQYF